Listed below are T cell receptor beta chains from one sample, sequenced in a study of blood T cell repertoires in COVID-19. The assay was immunoSEQ multiplex PCR, and TCRdb's table has in-frame clones only and misses some. The sample comprises tens of thousands of clones, roughly 90% of which are singletons, and less than 9.5% rests with the top ten. Sequenced material: peripheral blood. The receptors originated from a woman of 80 years or more with active COVID-19. The CDR3 runs from the conserved cysteine through the conserved F or W. Each record gives: D gene, V gene, clone size, J gene, CDR3 protein, CDR3 DNA. The D gene is left open where the match is weak. Clone sizes are given selectively: once, few, many, or a class where the clone is expanded.

D gene: NA
V gene: TRBV5-6
clone size: NA
J gene: TRBJ2-7
CDR3 protein: CASSIGTSSGEQYF
CDR3 DNA: TGTGCCAGCAGCATTGGAACTAGTTCCGGCGAGCAGTACTTC

D gene: TRBD2
V gene: TRBV9
clone size: NA
J gene: TRBJ2-1
CDR3 protein: CASTSRTSGGREQFF
CDR3 DNA: TGTGCCAGCACCTCCCGGACTAGCGGGGGACGGGAGCAGTTCTTC

D gene: NA
V gene: TRBV5-4
clone size: NA
J gene: TRBJ1-1
CDR3 protein: CASSSAGGLNTEAFF
CDR3 DNA: TGTGCCAGCAGCTCGGCCGGGGGGCTGAACACTGAAGCTTTCTTT

D gene: NA
V gene: TRBV7-9
clone size: once
J gene: TRBJ1-1
CDR3 protein: CASRQGFDTEAFF
CDR3 DNA: TGTGCCAGCAGACAGGGTTTTGACACTGAAGCTTTCTTT

D gene: TRBD1
V gene: TRBV7-2
clone size: NA
J gene: TRBJ2-2
CDR3 protein: CASSLGGTGSAGELFF
CDR3 DNA: TGTGCCAGCAGCCTCGGGGGGACAGGGTCGGCCGGGGAGCTGTTTTTT

D gene: NA
V gene: TRBV5-6
clone size: NA
J gene: TRBJ2-2
CDR3 protein: CASSLDRAGELFF
CDR3 DNA: TGTGCCAGCAGCTTGGATCGGGCCGGGGAGCTGTTTTTT

D gene: TRBD1
V gene: TRBV7-9
clone size: NA
J gene: TRBJ2-2
CDR3 protein: CASSFPGDRSNTGELFF
CDR3 DNA: TGTGCCAGCAGCTTCCCGGGGGACAGGTCGAACACCGGGGAGCTGTTTTTT

D gene: TRBD2
V gene: TRBV27
clone size: NA
J gene: TRBJ2-7
CDR3 protein: CASSLKFGFLAEVPYEQYF
CDR3 DNA: TGTGCCAGCAGTTTAAAATTTGGGTTTCTAGCGGAGGTGCCCTACGAGCAGTACTTC

D gene: NA
V gene: TRBV4-1
clone size: NA
J gene: TRBJ1-1
CDR3 protein: CASSQVEEWGEAFF
CDR3 DNA: TGCGCCAGCAGCCAAGTGGAGGAGTGGGGTGAAGCTTTCTTT

D gene: NA
V gene: TRBV5-5
clone size: NA
J gene: TRBJ2-1
CDR3 protein: CASSLGQDNEQFF
CDR3 DNA: TGTGCCAGCAGCTTGGGACAGGACAATGAGCAGTTCTTC

D gene: TRBD1
V gene: TRBV5-6
clone size: NA
J gene: TRBJ1-1
CDR3 protein: CASERYRGEGTEAFF
CDR3 DNA: TGTGCCAGCGAACGTTACAGGGGAGAGGGCACTGAAGCTTTCTTT

D gene: TRBD1
V gene: TRBV10-3
clone size: NA
J gene: TRBJ1-4
CDR3 protein: CAIRGTGKGEKLFF
CDR3 DNA: TGTGCCATCAGGGGGACAGGAAAAGGTGAAAAACTGTTTTTT

D gene: NA
V gene: TRBV7-2
clone size: NA
J gene: TRBJ2-7
CDR3 protein: CASSLGGVPGYEQYF
CDR3 DNA: TGTGCCAGCAGCTTAGGGGGGGTCCCCGGCTACGAGCAGTACTTC

D gene: NA
V gene: TRBV3-1/TRBV3-2
clone size: NA
J gene: TRBJ2-4
CDR3 protein: CASSPQLAKNIQYF
CDR3 DNA: TGTGCCAGCAGCCCCCAGTTAGCCAAAAACATTCAGTACTTC

D gene: NA
V gene: TRBV18
clone size: NA
J gene: TRBJ1-2
CDR3 protein: CASSPDRSNGYTF
CDR3 DNA: TGTGCCAGCTCACCTGACAGGTCCAATGGCTACACCTTC

D gene: TRBD2
V gene: TRBV6-5
clone size: NA
J gene: TRBJ2-5
CDR3 protein: CARSTRAGRKTQYF
CDR3 DNA: TGTGCCAGATCCACCCGAGCGGGGAGAAAGACCCAGTACTTC

D gene: TRBD1
V gene: TRBV6-2/TRBV6-3
clone size: NA
J gene: TRBJ1-2
CDR3 protein: CASSYGFPGQGAYGYTF
CDR3 DNA: TGTGCCAGCAGTTACGGATTCCCGGGACAGGGGGCCTATGGCTACACCTTC

D gene: NA
V gene: TRBV5-1
clone size: NA
J gene: TRBJ1-4
CDR3 protein: CASSLAAGVNEKLFF
CDR3 DNA: TGCGCCAGCAGCTTGGCGGCGGGGGTAAATGAAAAACTGTTTTTT

D gene: NA
V gene: TRBV3-1/TRBV3-2
clone size: NA
J gene: TRBJ2-7
CDR3 protein: CASGPLPDSTYEQYF
CDR3 DNA: TGTGCCAGCGGCCCCCTACCGGACAGTACCTACGAGCAGTACTTC

D gene: TRBD1
V gene: TRBV28
clone size: NA
J gene: TRBJ1-4
CDR3 protein: CASSPGTGGEKLFF
CDR3 DNA: TGTGCCAGCAGCCCCGGGACAGGGGGCGAAAAACTGTTTTTT

D gene: NA
V gene: TRBV24-1
clone size: once
J gene: TRBJ2-3
CDR3 protein: CATIGAGTDTQYF
CDR3 DNA: TGTGCCACCATAGGGGCGGGCACAGATACGCAGTATTTT

D gene: NA
V gene: TRBV19
clone size: NA
J gene: TRBJ1-4
CDR3 protein: CASSIDLATNEKLFF
CDR3 DNA: TGTGCCAGTAGTATAGACCTTGCAACTAATGAAAAACTGTTTTTT

D gene: TRBD1
V gene: TRBV11-2
clone size: NA
J gene: TRBJ2-5
CDR3 protein: CASSFPDREAQYF
CDR3 DNA: TGTGCCAGCAGCTTCCCGGACAGGGAGGCCCAGTACTTC

D gene: NA
V gene: TRBV7-6
clone size: NA
J gene: TRBJ2-3
CDR3 protein: CASSSQWGGTRTTDTQYF
CDR3 DNA: TGTGCCAGCAGCTCCCAGTGGGGGGGGACAAGAACCACAGATACGCAGTATTTT

D gene: TRBD2
V gene: TRBV6-1
clone size: once
J gene: TRBJ2-5
CDR3 protein: CASSEAGGETQYF
CDR3 DNA: TGTGCCAGCAGTGAAGCCGGGGGGGAGACCCAGTACTTC

D gene: NA
V gene: TRBV5-5
clone size: NA
J gene: TRBJ1-1
CDR3 protein: CASSLFAGPNTEAFF
CDR3 DNA: TGTGCCAGCAGCTTGTTTGCAGGCCCGAACACTGAAGCTTTCTTT

D gene: NA
V gene: TRBV5-1
clone size: NA
J gene: TRBJ2-2
CDR3 protein: CASSSGGISTGELFF
CDR3 DNA: TGCGCCAGCAGCTCAGGGGGGATCAGCACCGGGGAGCTGTTTTTT

D gene: TRBD1
V gene: TRBV19
clone size: NA
J gene: TRBJ1-5
CDR3 protein: CASSILAGQGIQPQHF
CDR3 DNA: TGTGCCAGTAGTATTCTGGCGGGACAGGGGATTCAGCCCCAGCATTTT

D gene: NA
V gene: TRBV18
clone size: NA
J gene: TRBJ1-4
CDR3 protein: CASSPRSTHNEKLFF
CDR3 DNA: TGTGCCAGCTCACCACGGAGCACCCATAATGAAAAACTGTTTTTT

D gene: TRBD1
V gene: TRBV18
clone size: NA
J gene: TRBJ1-2
CDR3 protein: CASSPRGQGDGYTF
CDR3 DNA: TGTGCCAGCTCACCACGCGGACAGGGAGATGGCTACACCTTC

D gene: NA
V gene: TRBV28
clone size: NA
J gene: TRBJ2-1
CDR3 protein: CASSSVRDSYNEQFF
CDR3 DNA: TGTGCCAGCAGTTCCGTCCGAGACTCCTACAATGAGCAGTTCTTC

D gene: NA
V gene: TRBV6-1
clone size: once
J gene: TRBJ2-2
CDR3 protein: CASSEADTYTGELFF
CDR3 DNA: TGTGCCAGCAGTGAAGCGGACACATACACCGGGGAGCTGTTTTTT

D gene: NA
V gene: TRBV27
clone size: NA
J gene: TRBJ2-1
CDR3 protein: CASKGGANEQFF
CDR3 DNA: TGTGCCAGCAAAGGAGGGGCCAATGAGCAGTTCTTC

D gene: TRBD1
V gene: TRBV3-1/TRBV3-2
clone size: NA
J gene: TRBJ2-3
CDR3 protein: CASSLGQEDTQYF
CDR3 DNA: TGTGCCAGCAGCCTCGGACAGGAAGATACGCAGTATTTT

D gene: TRBD1
V gene: TRBV13
clone size: NA
J gene: TRBJ1-2
CDR3 protein: CASSFTGQGANGYTF
CDR3 DNA: TGTGCCAGCAGCTTCACCGGACAGGGGGCGAATGGCTACACCTTC

D gene: NA
V gene: TRBV16
clone size: medium-sized
J gene: TRBJ1-5
CDR3 protein: CASSQWELKADQPQHF
CDR3 DNA: TGTGCCAGCAGCCAATGGGAGTTGAAGGCGGATCAGCCCCAGCATTTT

D gene: TRBD2
V gene: TRBV10-2
clone size: NA
J gene: TRBJ2-3
CDR3 protein: CASSEGGGGRLAGSTDTQYF
CDR3 DNA: TGCGCCAGCAGTGAAGGGGGGGGCGGGAGACTAGCGGGGAGCACAGATACGCAGTATTTT

D gene: NA
V gene: TRBV6-5
clone size: few
J gene: TRBJ1-2
CDR3 protein: CASSLLGGNYGYTF
CDR3 DNA: TGTGCCAGCAGCCTCCTGGGAGGTAACTATGGCTACACCTTC

D gene: NA
V gene: TRBV2
clone size: NA
J gene: TRBJ2-5
CDR3 protein: CASNSGTQETQYF
CDR3 DNA: TGTGCCAGCAACTCCGGGACTCAAGAGACCCAGTACTTC

D gene: TRBD1
V gene: TRBV2
clone size: NA
J gene: TRBJ1-2
CDR3 protein: CASSEPGQGDGYTF
CDR3 DNA: TGTGCCAGCAGTGAGCCGGGACAGGGGGATGGCTACACCTTC

D gene: TRBD2
V gene: TRBV27
clone size: NA
J gene: TRBJ2-3
CDR3 protein: CASSSPSGSTDTQYF
CDR3 DNA: TGTGCCAGCAGTTCCCCTAGCGGGAGCACAGATACGCAGTATTTT

D gene: TRBD1
V gene: TRBV18
clone size: NA
J gene: TRBJ2-1
CDR3 protein: CASSPPGQLYNEQFF
CDR3 DNA: TGTGCCAGCTCACCACCGGGACAGTTGTACAATGAGCAGTTCTTC

D gene: NA
V gene: TRBV6-1
clone size: NA
J gene: TRBJ1-5
CDR3 protein: CASSDDGGPRPQHF
CDR3 DNA: TGTGCCAGCAGTGATGACGGCGGGCCTCGGCCCCAGCATTTT

D gene: TRBD1
V gene: TRBV5-8
clone size: NA
J gene: TRBJ1-1
CDR3 protein: CASRQTGVHTEAFF
CDR3 DNA: TGTGCCAGCAGGCAGACAGGGGTTCACACTGAAGCTTTCTTT

D gene: NA
V gene: TRBV10-3
clone size: NA
J gene: TRBJ2-2
CDR3 protein: CAISESLETGELFF
CDR3 DNA: TGTGCCATCAGTGAGTCGTTAGAAACCGGGGAGCTGTTTTTT

D gene: TRBD1
V gene: TRBV19
clone size: NA
J gene: TRBJ2-1
CDR3 protein: CASSTPQGAGYNEQFF
CDR3 DNA: TGTGCCAGTAGTACCCCACAGGGGGCGGGTTACAATGAGCAGTTCTTC

D gene: TRBD1
V gene: TRBV6-5
clone size: NA
J gene: TRBJ1-5
CDR3 protein: CASRSTGSSNQPQHF
CDR3 DNA: TGTGCCAGCAGGTCGACAGGGTCTAGCAATCAGCCCCAGCATTTT

D gene: NA
V gene: TRBV5-5
clone size: NA
J gene: TRBJ1-5
CDR3 protein: CASNPGEDQPQHF
CDR3 DNA: TGTGCCAGCAACCCTGGGGAGGATCAGCCCCAGCATTTT